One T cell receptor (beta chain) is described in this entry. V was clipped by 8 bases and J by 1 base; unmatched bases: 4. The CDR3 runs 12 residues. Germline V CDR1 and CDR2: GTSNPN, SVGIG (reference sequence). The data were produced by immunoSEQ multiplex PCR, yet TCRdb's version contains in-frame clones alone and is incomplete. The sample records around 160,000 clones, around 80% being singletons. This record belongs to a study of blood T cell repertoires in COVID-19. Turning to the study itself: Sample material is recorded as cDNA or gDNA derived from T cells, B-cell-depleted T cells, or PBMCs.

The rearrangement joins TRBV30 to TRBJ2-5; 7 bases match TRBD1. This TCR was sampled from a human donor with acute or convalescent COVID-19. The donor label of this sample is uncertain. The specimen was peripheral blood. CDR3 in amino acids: CAGGQIQETQYF. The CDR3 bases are TGTGCCGGGGGACAGATCCAAGAGACCCAGTACTTC.